This TCR gamma chain was sequenced in a study of Vδ1+ human thymocytes. Broader study findings: Bulk repertoire data may be misinterpreted because of unexpected Vdelta2 sequences. Thymic TRG and TRD repertoires appeared highly polyclonal.

Sequences come from RNA converted to cDNA by reverse transcription. The CDR3 regions were amplified by multiplex PCR from V-gene primers to a constant-region primer. TCRdb reran clone calling via CATT on the multiplex PCR reads. Of 36,000 or so gamma-chain clones in the sample, over 20% were seen once. This clone has a handful of counts. Its antigen is currently unknown. This may be a read error, as it is one base from a much larger clone. Distinct nucleotide sequences in the sample also encode this CDR3. Per germline, CDR1 GITISATS and CDR2 ISYDGTV (reference sequence). V gave up 0 bases and J gave up 6 bases; unmatched junction bases: 2. CDR3 length: 16 amino acids. Purity of the sorted Vdelta1+ thymocytes ranged from 98% to 99.6%.

This TCR was recovered from a girl in the first two years of life who had congenital heart surgery. The sample comprised Vdelta1+ gamma-delta thymocytes from the thymus. Subset described: FACS-sorted CD3+ TCRalphabeta- TCRVdelta1+ TCRVdelta2- thymocytes. This chain joins TRGV9 and TRGJP. The CDR3 DNA sequence: TGTGCCTTGTGGGAGGTGCCAGAGTTGGGCAAAAAAATCAAGGTATTT. Its translation: CALWEVPELGKKIKVF.